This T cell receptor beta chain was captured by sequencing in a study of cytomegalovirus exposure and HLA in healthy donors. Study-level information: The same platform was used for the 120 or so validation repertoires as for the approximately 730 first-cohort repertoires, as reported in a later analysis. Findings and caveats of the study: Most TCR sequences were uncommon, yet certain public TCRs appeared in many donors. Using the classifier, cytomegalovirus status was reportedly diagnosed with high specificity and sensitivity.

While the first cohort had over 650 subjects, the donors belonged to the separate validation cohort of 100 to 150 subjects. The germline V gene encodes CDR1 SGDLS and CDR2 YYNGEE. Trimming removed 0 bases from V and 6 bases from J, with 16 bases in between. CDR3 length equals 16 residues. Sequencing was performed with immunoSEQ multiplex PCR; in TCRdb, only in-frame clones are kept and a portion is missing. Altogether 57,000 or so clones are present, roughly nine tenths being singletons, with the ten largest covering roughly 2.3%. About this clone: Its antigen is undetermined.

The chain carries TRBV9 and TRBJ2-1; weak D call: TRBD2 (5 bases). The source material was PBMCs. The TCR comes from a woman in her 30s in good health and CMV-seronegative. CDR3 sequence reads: CASSVGGPAFSNEQFF. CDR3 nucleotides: TGTGCCAGCAGCGTAGGAGGGCCCGCCTTCTCCAATGAGCAGTTCTTC.